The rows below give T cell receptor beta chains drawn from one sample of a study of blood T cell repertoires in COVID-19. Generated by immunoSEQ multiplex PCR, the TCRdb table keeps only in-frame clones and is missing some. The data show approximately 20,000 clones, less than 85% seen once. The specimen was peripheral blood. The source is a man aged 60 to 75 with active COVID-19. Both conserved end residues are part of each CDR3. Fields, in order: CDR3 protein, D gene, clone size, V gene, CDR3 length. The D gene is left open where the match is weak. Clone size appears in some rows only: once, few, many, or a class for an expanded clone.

CASSLVSGSGETQYF,TRBD2,few,TRBV7-9,15
CASSRDSLNQPQHF,-,-,TRBV6-2/TRBV6-3,14
CASSIAPTRGETQYF,-,once,TRBV19,15
CASRNVAGVRADTQYF,TRBD2,-,TRBV28,16
CASSVVSGSAETGELFF,-,-,TRBV9,17
CASSVAGVSFYEQYF,-,-,TRBV14,15
CASSQLYGFSGETEAFF,-,-,TRBV4-1,17
CASSPPGLAGGYNEQFF,TRBD2,few,TRBV18,17
CASSSRQGDAFF,TRBD1,-,TRBV7-9,12
CAGSRAGTDTQYF,-,few,TRBV28,13